A selection of T cell receptor beta chains follows, all from one sample in a study of cytomegalovirus exposure and HLA in healthy donors. The protocol was immunoSEQ multiplex PCR, while the TCRdb copy is restricted to in-frame clones and leaves out a portion. The repertoire holds 300,000 or so clones, with approximately 88% as singletons. The sequenced sample was PBMCs. Source of these receptors: a man aged 25-40 years in good health and CMV-seronegative. Each CDR3 is given with its conserved first and last residue. The D gene is left open where the match is weak. Clone size is stated in some rows and not others, as once, few, many or a class when expanded.

abundance: -; d_gene: TRBD1; j_gene: TRBJ2-6; v_gene: TRBV5-5; CDR3aa: CASSFTTGGTIQANVLTF; CDR3nt: TGTGCCAGCAGTTTTACGACAGGGGGAACCATTCAGGCCAACGTCCTGACTTTC
abundance: -; d_gene: TRBD2; j_gene: TRBJ2-3; v_gene: TRBV25-1; CDR3aa: CASSHGLAGDADTQYF; CDR3nt: TGTGCCAGCAGCCACGGACTAGCGGGGGATGCGGATACGCAGTATTTT
abundance: -; d_gene: TRBD2; j_gene: TRBJ2-3; v_gene: TRBV6-1; CDR3aa: CASSDVAGGRDTQYF; CDR3nt: TGTGCCAGCAGTGACGTAGCGGGGGGAAGAGATACGCAGTATTTT
abundance: -; d_gene: TRBD2; j_gene: TRBJ2-3; v_gene: TRBV2; CDR3aa: CASSGLLVRGGRSDTQYF; CDR3nt: TGTGCCAGCAGTGGGCTGTTGGTACGGGGGGGCCGTTCAGATACGCAGTATTTT
abundance: -; d_gene: TRBD2; j_gene: TRBJ2-3; v_gene: TRBV6-6; CDR3aa: CASSYSSGGGTDTQYF; CDR3nt: TGTGCCAGCAGTTACTCATCGGGCGGGGGGACAGATACGCAGTATTTT
abundance: -; d_gene: TRBD1; j_gene: TRBJ2-1; v_gene: TRBV27; CDR3aa: CASSLRGPYNEQFF; CDR3nt: TGTGCCAGCAGTTTAAGGGGGCCTTACAATGAGCAGTTCTTC
abundance: -; d_gene: -; j_gene: TRBJ1-2; v_gene: TRBV7-9; CDR3aa: CASSSPIATYGYTF; CDR3nt: TGTGCCAGCAGCTCCCCGATAGCTACCTATGGCTACACCTTC
abundance: -; d_gene: TRBD1; j_gene: TRBJ1-5; v_gene: TRBV7-2; CDR3aa: CASSVLGQPNQPQHF; CDR3nt: TGTGCCAGCAGCGTTTTGGGACAGCCTAATCAGCCCCAGCATTTT
abundance: -; d_gene: TRBD2; j_gene: TRBJ2-1; v_gene: TRBV11-2; CDR3aa: CASSLGGGTSTEQFF; CDR3nt: TGTGCCAGCAGCTTAGGAGGGGGGACTAGCACTGAGCAGTTCTTC
abundance: -; d_gene: -; j_gene: TRBJ2-7; v_gene: TRBV25-1; CDR3aa: CASSVGLPSSYEQYF; CDR3nt: TGTGCCAGCAGTGTTGGACTGCCTAGCTCCTACGAGCAGTACTTC
abundance: -; d_gene: TRBD1; j_gene: TRBJ1-3; v_gene: TRBV18; CDR3aa: CASSPGTVRNTIYF; CDR3nt: TGTGCCAGCTCACCGGGGACAGTGCGAAACACCATATATTTT
abundance: -; d_gene: TRBD1; j_gene: TRBJ2-5; v_gene: TRBV5-1; CDR3aa: CASSPGQVGETQYF; CDR3nt: TGCGCCAGCAGCCCTGGACAGGTCGGAGAGACCCAGTACTTC
abundance: -; d_gene: TRBD1; j_gene: TRBJ2-3; v_gene: TRBV6-1; CDR3aa: CASSAGQGAQVPDTQYF; CDR3nt: TGTGCCAGCAGTGCGGGACAGGGGGCGCAGGTCCCAGATACGCAGTATTTT
abundance: -; d_gene: -; j_gene: TRBJ1-1; v_gene: TRBV6-6; CDR3aa: CASSFDSMNTEAFF; CDR3nt: TGTGCCAGCAGTTTTGACAGCATGAACACTGAAGCTTTCTTT
abundance: -; d_gene: TRBD1; j_gene: TRBJ2-5; v_gene: TRBV5-4; CDR3aa: CASSLDLAGGQETQYF; CDR3nt: TGTGCCAGCAGCTTGGATTTGGCAGGGGGCCAGGAGACCCAGTACTTC
abundance: -; d_gene: -; j_gene: TRBJ1-1; v_gene: TRBV6-5; CDR3aa: CASSWGRNMNTEAFF; CDR3nt: TGTGCCAGCAGTTGGGGCAGGAACATGAACACTGAAGCTTTCTTT
abundance: few; d_gene: -; j_gene: TRBJ1-2; v_gene: TRBV14; CDR3aa: CASSPSTGRGYGYTF; CDR3nt: TGTGCCAGCAGCCCTTCGACCGGACGGGGATATGGCTACACCTTC
abundance: -; d_gene: TRBD1; j_gene: TRBJ2-7; v_gene: TRBV7-9; CDR3aa: CASSSQTGSYEQYF; CDR3nt: TGTGCCAGCAGCTCACAGACAGGGAGCTACGAGCAGTACTTC
abundance: few; d_gene: -; j_gene: TRBJ1-5; v_gene: TRBV6-1; CDR3aa: CASSAGLTPNQPQHF; CDR3nt: TGTGCCAGCAGCGCAGGGCTCACCCCTAATCAGCCCCAGCATTTT
abundance: -; d_gene: TRBD1; j_gene: TRBJ1-5; v_gene: TRBV7-8; CDR3aa: CASSPRTGGGIGNQPQHF; CDR3nt: TGTGCCAGCAGCCCGCGGACAGGGGGCGGGATAGGCAATCAGCCCCAGCATTTT
abundance: -; d_gene: TRBD1; j_gene: TRBJ1-6; v_gene: TRBV19; CDR3aa: CASCETGGFNSPLHF; CDR3nt: TGTGCCAGTTGCGAGACAGGGGGCTTTAATTCACCCCTCCACTTT
abundance: -; d_gene: TRBD1; j_gene: TRBJ2-7; v_gene: TRBV10-2; CDR3aa: CASRYTGDLSEQYF; CDR3nt: TGCGCCAGCAGGTACACAGGGGATCTGAGTGAGCAGTACTTC